These T cell receptor beta chains were read from a single sample in a study of blood T cell repertoires in COVID-19. Clones were sequenced by immunoSEQ multiplex PCR, and TCRdb holds only the in-frame ones, with some missing. The sample lists under 250,000 clones, around 80% seen once, with more than 10% in the top ten. Sequencing used peripheral blood. Receptor source: a woman aged 40 to 49 with acute or convalescent COVID-19. CDR3s include the opening cysteine and the closing phenylalanine or tryptophan. Fields, in order: clone size, D gene, J gene, V gene, CDR3 DNA, CDR3 protein. D genes are given only for firm matches. A row's size may be missing; if present it is once, few, many or a size class.

clone size: .
D gene: .
J gene: TRBJ1-2
V gene: TRBV2
CDR3 DNA: TGTGCCAGCAGGACAGGTGATGGCTACACCTTC
CDR3 protein: CASRTGDGYTF

clone size: .
D gene: TRBD2
J gene: TRBJ2-1
V gene: TRBV6-5
CDR3 DNA: TGTGCCAGCAGTTATAGCGGGGGGGGAGCTTACAATGAGCAGTTCTTC
CDR3 protein: CASSYSGGGAYNEQFF

clone size: once
D gene: .
J gene: TRBJ2-5
V gene: TRBV13
CDR3 DNA: TGTGCCAGCAGCTCCCTACTCGGGACCCAGTACTTC
CDR3 protein: CASSSLLGTQYF

clone size: .
D gene: TRBD1
J gene: TRBJ1-1
V gene: TRBV5-1
CDR3 DNA: TGCGCCAGCAGCCGACAGGGAAACACTGAAGCTTTCTTT
CDR3 protein: CASSRQGNTEAFF

clone size: .
D gene: .
J gene: TRBJ2-4
V gene: TRBV6-1
CDR3 DNA: TGTGCCAGCAGTGAACGGGAAACACTAGCCAAAAACATTCAGTACTTC
CDR3 protein: CASSERETLAKNIQYF

clone size: .
D gene: TRBD1
J gene: TRBJ2-5
V gene: TRBV15
CDR3 DNA: TGTGCCACCAGCAGAGGGGGGACAGGGGGCAGGCGAGAGACCCAGTACTTC
CDR3 protein: CATSRGGTGGRRETQYF

clone size: .
D gene: .
J gene: TRBJ1-3
V gene: TRBV15
CDR3 DNA: TGTGCCACCAGCAGAGATTTGGTCACAGGTTCTGGAAACACCATATATTTT
CDR3 protein: CATSRDLVTGSGNTIYF

clone size: .
D gene: TRBD1
J gene: TRBJ2-1
V gene: TRBV12-3/TRBV12-4
CDR3 DNA: TGTGCCAGCAGTCTAAACAGGGGTGAGCAGTTCTTC
CDR3 protein: CASSLNRGEQFF

clone size: .
D gene: .
J gene: TRBJ1-6
V gene: TRBV6-6
CDR3 DNA: TGTGCCAGCACTTTATATGGGAGCTCCTATAATTCACCCCTCCACTTT
CDR3 protein: CASTLYGSSYNSPLHF

clone size: .
D gene: .
J gene: TRBJ2-2
V gene: TRBV6-4
CDR3 DNA: TGTGCCAGCAGAGCCGGAGGGGCGAAAGGCACCGGGGAGCTGTTTTTT
CDR3 protein: CASRAGGAKGTGELFF

clone size: .
D gene: TRBD1
J gene: TRBJ1-1
V gene: TRBV7-8
CDR3 DNA: TGTGCCAGCAGCTCCTATACCGGGACAGCGAACACTGAAGCTTTCTTT
CDR3 protein: CASSSYTGTANTEAFF

clone size: .
D gene: .
J gene: TRBJ2-1
V gene: TRBV7-2
CDR3 DNA: TGTGCCAGCAGCTTATCTCCAGGGGTCGAGCAGTTCTTC
CDR3 protein: CASSLSPGVEQFF

clone size: .
D gene: TRBD2
J gene: TRBJ2-7
V gene: TRBV27
CDR3 DNA: TGTGCCAGCAGTTTAAGGCTAGCGGGGGTTCCTCACGAGCAGTACTTC
CDR3 protein: CASSLRLAGVPHEQYF

clone size: .
D gene: TRBD1
J gene: TRBJ1-1
V gene: TRBV25-1
CDR3 DNA: TGTGCCAGCAGTGATGTGTGGACAGGTGAAGCTTTCTTT
CDR3 protein: CASSDVWTGEAFF

clone size: .
D gene: TRBD1
J gene: TRBJ1-2
V gene: TRBV29-1
CDR3 DNA: TGCAGCGTTGAGGAGATGCGGACAGGGGGCAAGGATGGCTACACCTTC
CDR3 protein: CSVEEMRTGGKDGYTF

clone size: .
D gene: TRBD1
J gene: TRBJ1-1
V gene: TRBV5-6
CDR3 DNA: TGTGCCAGCAGCATCCGGGACAGCGAGGCGTACACTGAAGCTTTCTTT
CDR3 protein: CASSIRDSEAYTEAFF